A selection of T cell receptor beta chains follows, all from one sample in a study of blood T cells in healthy people across ages. TCRdb independently ran MiXCR on the 5' RACE reads; one entry per CDR3 protein. The sample carries around 1.5 million distinct CDR3 sequences, around 55% recorded once. Sample: blood. The receptors stem from a man aged 18 to 35 in good health. Each CDR3 is given with its conserved first and last residue. D genes are given only for firm matches. The size of a clone is reported for some rows only, either as once, few or many, or as a class for expanded clones.

TRBV6-8	NA	NA	19	TRBJ1-1	CASSYSGFRGSDTNTEAFF	TGTGCCAGCAGTTATTCCGGGTTCAGGGGATCAGACACTAACACTGAAGCTTTCTTT
TRBV4-1	NA	NA	14	TRBJ1-4	CASSPRWANEKLFF	TGCGCCAGCAGCCCCCGGTGGGCTAATGAAAAACTGTTTTTT
TRBV4-1	NA	NA	14	TRBJ1-1	CASSPVDRYTEAFF	TGCGCCAGCAGCCCAGTAGACAGGTACACTGAAGCTTTCTTT
TRBV4-2	NA	NA	14	TRBJ2-3	CASSQERMRDTQYF	TGTGCCAGCAGCCAAGAACGGATGCGGGATACGCAGTATTTT
TRBV6-6	NA	TRBD1	15	TRBJ2-1	CASSSTGVANNEQFF	TGTGCCAGCAGTTCCACAGGGGTAGCGAACAATGAGCAGTTCTTC
TRBV5-1	NA	TRBD1	13	TRBJ1-2	CASSWTGDLGYTF	TGCGCCAGCAGCTGGACAGGGGATCTGGGCTACACCTTC
TRBV6-2/TRBV6-3	NA	NA	14	TRBJ2-5	CASSYVVARETQYF	TGTGCCAGCAGTTACGTGGTTGCCCGGGAGACCCAGTACTTC
TRBV9	NA	NA	17	TRBJ2-5	CASSVSMGTPGGETQYF	TGTGCCAGCAGCGTCTCGATGGGGACACCGGGAGGAGAGACCCAGTACTTC
TRBV29-1	few	NA	11	TRBJ1-1	CSADMNTEAFF	TGCAGCGCAGATATGAACACTGAAGCTTTCTTT
TRBV4-1	NA	TRBD1	14	TRBJ2-7	CASSQARQGYEQYF	TGCGCCAGCAGCCAAGCCCGACAGGGCTACGAGCAGTACTTC
TRBV30	few	NA	13	TRBJ2-6	CAWSVPGANVLTF	TGTGCCTGGAGTGTTCCTGGGGCCAACGTCCTGACTTTC
TRBV27	NA	NA	18	TRBJ2-1	CASSSIIIRGSRYNEQFF	TGTGCCAGCAGTTCCATTATAATAAGGGGGAGCAGGTACAATGAGCAGTTCTTC
TRBV7-8	NA	NA	16	TRBJ2-1	CASSLGPRGAQNEQFF	TGTGCCAGCAGCTTAGGCCCAAGGGGGGCCCAAAATGAGCAGTTCTTC
TRBV5-1	few	TRBD1	15	TRBJ2-7	CASSFRDRVLDEQYF	TGCGCCAGCAGCTTCCGGGACAGGGTTTTGGACGAGCAGTACTTC
TRBV12-3/TRBV12-4	NA	NA	17	TRBJ2-1	CASSLRASGGPYNEQFF	TGTGCCAGCAGTTTGCGGGCTAGTGGGGGCCCCTACAATGAGCAGTTCTTC
TRBV4-2	NA	TRBD1	15	TRBJ2-3	CASSQLDRGTDTQYF	TGTGCCAGCAGCCAATTGGACAGGGGGACAGATACGCAGTATTTT
TRBV4-1	NA	NA	14	TRBJ2-3	CASSPTARGDTQYF	TGCGCCAGCAGCCCGACAGCTAGGGGAGATACGCAGTATTTT
TRBV6-2/TRBV6-3	NA	NA	12	TRBJ2-1	CASSGQVETQFF	TGTGCCAGCAGTGGACAAGTAGAGACCCAGTTCTTC
TRBV9	NA	TRBD2	15	TRBJ2-7	CASSVGLGLAYEQYF	TGTGCCAGCAGCGTAGGATTGGGACTAGCCTACGAGCAGTACTTC
TRBV24-1	few	NA	13	TRBJ2-3	CATSDNLADTQYF	TGTGCCACCAGTGATAATCTAGCGGATACGCAGTATTTT
TRBV7-8	NA	TRBD2	17	TRBJ2-7	CASSSRLAGRHTYEQYF	TGTGCCAGCAGTTCTAGACTAGCGGGGCGACATACCTACGAGCAGTACTTC
TRBV28	NA	TRBD1	20	TRBJ2-6	CASSFLKRTGIISGANVLTF	TGTGCCAGCAGTTTTCTAAAGAGGACAGGGATTATCTCTGGGGCCAACGTCCTGACTTTC
TRBV6-6	NA	NA	16	TRBJ2-7	CASSRPEGNVGYEQYF	TGTGCCAGCAGTCGGCCCGAGGGAAATGTAGGCTACGAGCAGTACTTC
TRBV5-1	few	NA	13	TRBJ2-7	CASSLEEGGEQYF	TGCGCCAGCAGCTTGGAGGAAGGCGGCGAGCAGTACTTC
TRBV4-1	once	NA	15	TRBJ2-3	CASGRTTSRTDTRYF	TGCGCCAGCGGCCGAACGACTAGTAGGACAGATACGCGGTATTTT
TRBV27	NA	TRBD1	15	TRBJ2-7	CASSPGQGIPYEQYF	TGTGCCAGCAGCCCGGGACAGGGGATCCCCTACGAGCAGTACTTC
TRBV18	NA	NA	15	TRBJ2-7	CASSPSGTPYYEQYF	TGTGCCAGCTCACCGTCCGGGACACCTTACTACGAGCAGTACTTC
TRBV10-3	NA	NA	14	TRBJ1-6	CAISESMDNSPLHF	TGTGCCATCAGTGAGTCTATGGATAATTCACCCCTCCACTTT
TRBV10-3	NA	NA	14	TRBJ1-2	CAISESRGDYGYTF	TGTGCCATCAGTGAGTCGAGGGGAGACTATGGCTACACCTTC
TRBV7-9	NA	NA	11	TRBJ2-7	CATERGYEQYF	TGTGCCACCGAAAGAGGCTACGAGCAGTACTTC